Listed below are T cell receptor beta chains from one sample, sequenced in a study of Ad26.COV2.S vaccination and SARS-CoV-2 variants. Some clones are missing from TCRdb's copy, which holds only in-frame ones; the method was immunoSEQ multiplex PCR. The table shows about 350,000 clones, with around 89% occurring only once. The source material was peripheral blood, sampled in a trial of Ad26.COV2.S vaccine versus placebo. The receptors were sampled from a person aged 18-65 years who received the Ad26.COV2.S COVID-19 vaccine or a placebo. Both conserved end residues are part of each CDR3. Each record gives: J gene, V gene, D gene, CDR3 protein. The D gene is left open where the match is weak.

>TRBJ2-1|TRBV6-5|TRBD2
CASSYNSGGFNEQFF
>TRBJ1-5|TRBV5-8|.
CASSLVDPSDDQPQHF
>TRBJ2-7|TRBV15|.
CATSKGGYEQYF
>TRBJ1-1|TRBV5-6|TRBD1
CASRPGTGSTEAFF
>TRBJ2-7|TRBV6-1|.
CASSERTETYEQYF
>TRBJ2-3|TRBV5-1|.
CASSRTPAGGTDTQYF
>TRBJ2-4|TRBV2|TRBD2
CASSEGSGGAHIQYF
>TRBJ1-4|TRBV4-1|.
CASSRPLGGDKGGDEKLFF
>TRBJ2-2|TRBV5-1|TRBD2
CASSLPGTSGSTGELFF
>TRBJ1-3|TRBV3-1/TRBV3-2|.
CASSPQGLGNTIYF
>TRBJ2-7|TRBV18|.
CASSPGGVRLQEQYF
>TRBJ2-6|TRBV15|TRBD1
CATSRGRIAGTGESSGANVLTF
>TRBJ1-5|TRBV6-5|.
CASSPDRNQPQHF
>TRBJ2-1|TRBV14|.
CASSRAGAGVDEQFF
>TRBJ2-3|TRBV28|TRBD2
CASSSGLAGSWGSDTQYF
>TRBJ2-5|TRBV5-1|.
CASSGQGMETQYF
>TRBJ2-7|TRBV5-1|TRBD1
CASSFRQGMKHEQYF
>TRBJ2-7|TRBV11-1|TRBD1
CASSFPQGDYEQYF
>TRBJ2-3|TRBV27|.
CASSLWGAGTDTDTQYF
>TRBJ2-2|TRBV6-5|.
CASSYSSGAGELFF
>TRBJ1-2|TRBV7-9|TRBD1
CASTQTGGDYGYTF
>TRBJ2-5|TRBV28|.
CASSLLGGQETQYF
>TRBJ2-1|TRBV7-9|.
CASSASGDPHNEQFF
>TRBJ2-1|TRBV7-2|.
CASKIGGGGFNEQFF
>TRBJ2-1|TRBV7-7|TRBD2
CASSRGLAGSGANEQFF
>TRBJ2-1|TRBV29-1|TRBD2
CSVEGTSGGSSYNEQFF
>TRBJ1-6|TRBV9|.
CASSLDNSPLHF
>TRBJ2-7|TRBV28|TRBD1
CASQDRGRYYEQYF
>TRBJ1-6|TRBV19|TRBD1
CASSTSVTGHNSPLHF